This entry lists 26 T cell receptor beta chains sequenced from one sample in a study of T cell changes during pregnancy in multiple sclerosis. Repertoires were generated with immunoSEQ multiplex PCR, while TCRdb's copy carries only in-frame clones and drops some. There are around 61,000 clones in the sample; approximately 87% occur only once, and approximately 5.3% lies in the top ten. Input material: peripheral blood from another person, used as feeder cells. These receptors were taken from a human donor whose cells served as feeder cells for cultures in a pregnancy study.

The chain has TRBV18 and TRBJ1-4, with D uncertain. Germline V lookup: CDR1 KGHSH, CDR2 LQKENI. CDR3 length: 17 amino acids. The V gene lost 4 bases and the J gene lost 0 bases, with 15 bases spanning the gap. This chain's CDR3 is CASSLSVQPSTNEKLFF. CDR3 coding DNA: TGTGCCAGCTCACTCAGCGTACAGCCGTCAACTAATGAAAAACTGTTTTTT.

This chain joins TRBV5-1 and TRBJ1-4, with D unclear. The V gene's germline CDR1 is SGHRS and CDR2 YFSETQ. Trimming stripped 0 bases from V and 7 bases from J, with 7 bases between. CDR3 length: 13 amino acids. This chain's CDR3 is CASSLGPSEKLFF. The CDR3 nucleotides are TGCGCCAGCAGCTTGGGGCCCTCTGAAAAACTGTTTTTT.

The chain uses TRBV27 and TRBJ2-1; no clear D gene. V lost 4 bases to trimming and J lost 9 bases, with 7 bases between them. Germline assignment: CDR1 MNHEY and CDR2 SMNVEV (reference sequence). This CDR3 comprises 11 residues. The CDR3 is CASSSLFEQFF. CDR3 bases: TGTGCCAGCAGTTCCCTCTTTGAGCAGTTCTTC.

V and J are TRBV6-6 and TRBJ1-4; D remains ambiguous. There are 13 residues in the CDR3. The V end lost 7 bases, the J end lost 5 bases, and 11 bases lay between the germline ends. Germline CDR1 and CDR2: MNHNY and SVGAGI (reference sequence). CDR3 loop: CASTVLENEKLFF. Here the CDR3 DNA reads TGTGCCAGCACGGTCCTGGAGAATGAAAAACTGTTTTTT.

This clone was seen a few times. The chain combines TRBV7-9 with TRBJ1-3; D is perhaps TRBD1 (6 bases). CDR1 is SEHNR and CDR2 is FQNEAQ in the germline V gene (reference sequence). The CDR3 contains 16 residues. V dropped 2 bases and J dropped 2 bases, with 13 bases sitting between them. The CDR3, as DNA: TGTGCCAGCAGCTTACTCCCACAGGGACCTGGAAACACCATATATTTT. This gives the protein CASSLLPQGPGNTIYF.

The rearrangement joins TRBV29-1 to TRBJ1-5, with TRBD1 identical over 10 bases. Germline loops: CDR1 SQVTM, CDR2 ANQGSEA. The CDR3 has 14 amino acids. V trimming: 5 bases; J trimming: 5 bases; junction bases outside the gene matches: 6. CDR3 in amino acids: CSVNDRGQDQPQHF. DNA of the CDR3: TGCAGCGTTAATGACAGGGGGCAGGATCAGCCCCAGCATTTT.

This chain's CDR3 is CASSPAGQVGQPQHF. CDR3 DNA: TGTGCCAGCTCACCGGCGGGACAGGTGGGGCAGCCCCAGCATTTT. This chain connects TRBV18 to TRBJ1-5; the match to TRBD1 covers 8 bases. The J segment lost 7 bases and the V segment lost 3 bases, leaving 8 bases of the junction unmatched. The V gene's germline CDR1 is KGHSH and CDR2 LQKENI. There are 15 residues in the CDR3.

This clone was counted a few times. The chain uses TRBV7-6 and TRBJ2-2, with TRBD2 as a possible D gene (6 bases). Trimming removed 5 bases at V and 4 bases at J, with 29 bases between. The CDR3 length is 20 residues. Per the germline V gene, CDR1 is SGHVS and CDR2 is FNYEAQ. The CDR3 spells CASSAPSRGGVIKTTGELFF. The CDR3, as DNA: TGTGCCAGCAGCGCGCCCTCGCGGGGCGGGGTCATAAAAACCACCGGGGAGCTGTTTTTT.

The rearrangement uses TRBV29-1 and TRBJ1-1, with a possible D match to TRBD1 (5 bases). The length of the CDR3 is 14 residues. The germline gives CDR1 SQVTM, CDR2 ANQGSEA. V was pared by 5 bases and J by 1 base, with 14 bases between. The DNA for the CDR3 is TGCAGCGTTCCCTGGTCGGGGGGGAACACTGAAGCTTTCTTT. It yields the protein CSVPWSGGNTEAFF. The full variable domain, its missing parts supplied by reference TRBV29-1 and TRBJ1-1, is SAVISQKPSRDICQRGTSLTIQCQVDSQVTMMFWYRQQPGQSLTLIATANQGSEATYESGFVIDKFPISRPNLTFSTLTVSNMSPEDSSIYLCSVPWSGGNTEAFFGQGTRLTVV.

This clone showed up just a few times. The V gene is TRBV2, the J gene TRBJ2-2, with TRBD2 identical over 7 bases. The CDR3 covers 15 residues. Trimming took 7 bases from V and 3 from J; bases not matched to a gene: 8. In germline, CDR1 is SNHLY, CDR2 FYNNEI. The CDR3 here is CASTLASGYTGELFF. The CDR3, as DNA: TGTGCCAGCACTTTGGCTAGCGGCTACACCGGGGAGCTGTTTTTT.

The J gene is TRBJ2-2, the V gene TRBV4-3; perhaps D is TRBD1 or TRBD2 (5 bases each). V was shortened by 1 base and J by 6 bases, with 6 bases between the two germline ends. The CDR3 runs to 13 residues. Looked up from germline, CDR1 is LGHNA and CDR2 is YSLEER. The CDR3 nucleotides are TGCGCCAGCAGCCAAGGGGACGCCGGGGAGCTGTTTTTT. This encodes CASSQGDAGELFF.

This chain links TRBV7-8 with TRBJ2-7; D perhaps matches TRBD2 (6 bases). From germline, CDR1 is SGHVS and CDR2 FQNEAQ. V shed 5 bases and J shed 7 bases, with 27 bases lying between them. The CDR3 has 17 residues. CDR3 sequence: CASSPRSGGNSQREQYF. The CDR3 DNA reads as TGTGCCAGCAGCCCTAGGAGTGGAGGGAACTCCCAAAGGGAGCAGTACTTC.

This clone was observed a handful of times. The V gene is TRBV12-5, the J gene TRBJ1-2; D is uncertain. Trimming removed 7 bases from V and 4 bases from J, with 10 bases in between. This CDR3 comprises 12 residues. Germline loops: CDR1 LGHNT, CDR2 FRNRAP. The CDR3 is CASAGSGYGYTF. CDR3 sequence (DNA): TGTGCTAGTGCTGGTAGCGGCTATGGCTACACCTTC.

The rearrangement uses TRBV6-1 and TRBJ1-1; the D is unclear. CDR1 and CDR2 (germline): MNHNS, SASEGT. This CDR3 has 13 amino acids. The germline V and J ends were trimmed by 6 bases and 0 bases, with 8 bases remaining between them. Written as DNA, the CDR3 is TGTGCCAGCAGAATTTATATGAACACTGAAGCTTTCTTT. Its translation is CASRIYMNTEAFF.

V usage is TRBV6-5 and J usage is TRBJ2-4, with TRBD1 matching 8 bases. CDR3 size: 14 residues. J lost 8 bases, V lost 5 bases, and 8 bases had no gene match. Per germline, CDR1 MNHEY and CDR2 SVGAGI. The CDR3 is CASSPTGVKDIQYF. In DNA form, the CDR3 reads TGTGCCAGCAGTCCGACAGGGGTTAAAGACATTCAGTACTTC.

This sequence joins TRBV30 and TRBJ1-2; D remains unclear. CDR3 length: 14 residues. Germline V gene sequence: CDR1 GTSNPN, CDR2 SVGIG (reference sequence). V was pared by 1 base and J by 3 bases, with 12 bases between. The CDR3 here is CAWSGSQRDYGYTF. In DNA, the CDR3 is TGTGCCTGGAGTGGGTCCCAGAGAGACTATGGCTACACCTTC.

This clone is termed medium-sized. The gene calls are TRBV11-2 and TRBJ1-2; D is unclear. The CDR3 sequence is 13 residues long. Trimming cost V 3 bases and J 4 bases, with 9 bases left between them. CDR1 SGHAT and CDR2 FQNNGV come from the germline V gene. The CDR3 protein is CASSFGRSYGYTF. The CDR3 bases are TGTGCCAGCAGCTTTGGACGGAGCTATGGCTACACCTTC.

The J gene is TRBJ2-3, the V gene TRBV19, with TRBD1 matching 8 bases. This CDR3 has 15 residues. V lost 3 bases to trimming and J lost 3 bases; unmatched junction nucleotides: 5. CDR1 is LNHDA and CDR2 is SQIVND in the germline V gene (reference sequence). The CDR3 sequence: CASSIDRGQTDTQYF. The CDR3 DNA follows: TGTGCCAGTAGTATTGACAGGGGCCAGACAGATACGCAGTATTTT.

The CDR3 DNA is TGTGCCAGCACCCACAATTCTTTGAACTATGGCTACACCTTC. Translating it yields CASTHNSLNYGYTF. The chain employs TRBV5-6 and TRBJ1-2, with D unclear. There are 14 residues in the CDR3. Germline V gives CDR1 SGHDT, CDR2 YYEEEE. V shed 6 bases and J shed 2 bases, with 14 bases lying between them.

V usage is TRBV5-1 and J usage is TRBJ2-5, with 7 bases matching TRBD2. The CDR3 runs to 14 residues. The germline gives CDR1 SGHRS, CDR2 YFSETQ. The V and J ends lost 1 base and 5 bases, in that order; junction bases with no gene match: 5. The DNA for the CDR3 is TGCGCCAGCAGCTTGAGAGCGGGGAGTGAGACCCAGTACTTC. It codes for CASSLRAGSETQYF.

The chain carries TRBV6-1 and TRBJ2-7, with 7 bases aligning to TRBD2. V shed 5 bases, J shed 6 bases, and the junction held 7 bases outside the gene matches. The germline gives CDR1 MNHNS, CDR2 SASEGT. The CDR3 spans 13 residues. CDR3 region: CASSPRLASEQYF. The CDR3, as DNA: TGTGCCAGCAGTCCCCGACTAGCATCCGAGCAGTACTTC.

This chain uses TRBV6-5 with TRBJ2-7; 7 bases map to TRBD1. V gave up 5 bases and J gave up 7 bases; unmatched junction bases: 11. CDR3 length equals 14 residues. The V gene's germline CDR1 is MNHEY and CDR2 SVGAGI. This CDR3 reads CASSRQGPSVEQYF. CDR3 sequence (DNA): TGTGCCAGCAGTCGACAGGGTCCCTCGGTTGAGCAGTACTTC.

The genes are TRBV19 and TRBJ2-2; TRBD1 might be the D (6 bases). Trimming removed 4 bases from V and 5 bases from J, with 8 bases in between. CDR3 size: 13 residues. Germline values: CDR1 LNHDA, CDR2 SQIVND (reference sequence). The CDR3 here is CASSNQGTGELFF. In nucleotides, the CDR3 is TGTGCCAGTAGTAATCAGGGGACCGGGGAGCTGTTTTTT. The entire variable domain, with the rest obtained from reference TRBV19 and TRBJ2-2, is as follows: DGGITQSPKYLFRKEGQNVTLSCEQNLNHDAMYWYRQDPGQGLRLIYYSQIVNDFQKGDIAEGYSVSREKKESFPLTVTSAQKNPTAFYLCASSNQGTGELFFGEGSRLTVL.

The CDR3 protein is CASSGVGLETQYF. In DNA, the CDR3 is TGTGCCAGCTCCGGAGTGGGGCTGGAGACCCAGTACTTC. The V call is TRBV18, the J call TRBJ2-5; maybe TRBD1 (5 bases). V lost 6 bases and J lost 5, with 13 bases in between. CDR3 size: 13 residues. Germline CDR1 is KGHSH and CDR2 is LQKENI. Combining the CDR3 with reference TRBV18 and TRBJ2-5 gives the whole variable domain NAGVMQNPRHLVRRRGQEARLRCSPMKGHSHVYWYRQLPEEGLKFMVYLQKENIIDESGMPKERFSAEFPKEGPSILRIQQVVRGDSAAYFCASSGVGLETQYFGPGTRLLVL.

V gene TRBV9 combines with J gene TRBJ1-2, with a tentative D call TRBD1 (5 bases). Trimming pared 4 bases from V and 13 bases from J, leaving 20 bases between. Germline CDR1 SGDLS, CDR2 YYNGEE. The CDR3 runs to 13 residues. CDR3 nucleotides: TGTGCCAGCAGCCTAAGAATGGACACGGTTATCACCTTC. It is translated as CASSLRMDTVITF.

With regard to this clone: This sample includes further DNA sequences coding for the same CDR3. This chain connects TRBV2 to TRBJ1-5; 10 nucleotides align to TRBD1. Germline V CDR1 and CDR2: SNHLY, FYNNEI. CDR3 size: 14 residues. The CDR3 DNA follows: TGTGCTAGCTCCTGGACAGGGGGTAATCAGCCCCAGCATTTT. The encoded protein is CASSWTGGNQPQHF.